The subject of this entry is one T cell receptor (beta chain). There are a few counts of this clonotype. Its recognized antigen is unknown. No base-level quality is on record; no much larger clone is a single base apart. The data were taken from a study of human T cells and chemical hapten exposure (dated by TCRdb to about 2021). For the wider study: For sensitization, 2% DPC in acetone was applied to an approximately 2 cm by approximately 2 cm area of upper inner arm skin. The patient cohort, mostly female, included alopecia areata with under or over 50% scalp involvement, alopecia totalis and alopecia universalis. Patch testing on the upper back used Finn chambers containing 0.01% DPC, with scoring done after 6 days according to International Contact Dermatitis Research Group standards. Patients additionally received weekly therapeutic DPC doses to the scalp throughout the roughly 25-week study period. In alopecia patients, the study followed how the peripheral blood TCR repertoire changed in vivo over primary and secondary sensitization to diphenylcyclopropenone (DPC), a hapten. Libraries were pooled for sequencing, and per-sample TCR yields varied mainly because of small differences in library volumes within the pool. Blood was sampled from patients pre-sensitization (week 0) and at 2, 6 and about 24 weeks after DPC sensitization. Roughly 30 alopecia patients provided blood for TCR sequencing at one to four time points (pre-sensitization, 2, 6 and 24 weeks).

Taken from the germline V gene (reference sequence), the CDR1 and CDR2 loops are DFQATT and SNEGSKA. Its CDR3 holds 12 amino acids, cysteine through phenylalanine. Only CDR3 DNA is held: 36 bases, read in frame from base 1. The germline ends are 12 bases apart after V is trimmed by 6 bases and J by 6 bases. On the study overall, not on this receptor specifically: A positive correlation was found between the number of PT1 expanded TCRs and patch test score, with significance reached at thresholds 8, 16 and 32 but not 4. Compared with pre-sensitization or healthy control sets, expanded TCRs formed significantly more large CDR3 similarity clusters, which is consistent with antigen-driven responses. Because all patients had alopecia, a presumed autoimmune disease, the immune response of the patients might differ from that of healthy individuals. After repeated subsampling, the strength of the expansion versus patch-test correlation and the threshold at which it became significant changed. DPC sensitization did not change how many TCRs were above 1 in 1000 frequency, and no evidence was found of alterations in global repertoire structure.

Libraries were made using RACE. Instrument used: NextSeq 500. During library preparation, unique molecular identifiers were attached to individual cDNA molecules so that TCRs could be counted in a quantitative, reproducible way. Each blood RNA sample was used to sequence both TCR alpha and TCR beta chains. As for how the authors treated the data: The median number of TCRs per sample was 95,638, ranging from about 23,224 to 750,000. V, J and CDR3 annotation of the TCR reads was performed with the Decombinator software suite. For the PS versus PT1 abundance plots, all samples were subsampled to the same number of TCRs (28,000). TCRs were defined as expanded if absent before sensitization and observed at least eight times at the 2-week time point. In TCRdb, the public reads were trimmed at Q25 with fastp and aligned with MiXCR, with productive beta chains retained. Each CDR3 protein gets just one entry, which takes the most common genes and DNA from the rows behind it. The V and J calls come from TCRdb's annotation, not from the publication. In all, the sample holds approximately 260,000 distinct CDR3 sequences, and approximately 7.5% of those were seen once. Of the sample, more than 0.95% falls within the top ten clones.

The time point tag for this specimen amounts to: pre-sensitization, week 0. In the paper's terms, the treatment or condition label means: therapeutic diphenylcyclopropenone sensitization with weekly scalp DPC. At each patch-test visit, blood was drawn before the patch test was applied. Eligible patients were aged 18 to 70, diagnosed with alopecia, deemed suitable for DPC therapy, and excluded if pregnant. Total RNA was isolated from unfractionated whole blood collected in Tempus Blood RNA tubes. This specimen consisted of whole blood, obtained in connection with sensitization to the hapten diphenylcyclopropenone (DPC). The chain employs TRBV20-1 and TRBJ2-1; the D gene is unclear. The source is a man younger than 35 with alopecia areata. Some clones in this sample may be carry-over from other donors' samples. The CDR3 reads as follows: CSAGIVGNEQFF. The bases read TGCAGTGCAGGGATTGTTGGCAATGAGCAGTTCTTC.